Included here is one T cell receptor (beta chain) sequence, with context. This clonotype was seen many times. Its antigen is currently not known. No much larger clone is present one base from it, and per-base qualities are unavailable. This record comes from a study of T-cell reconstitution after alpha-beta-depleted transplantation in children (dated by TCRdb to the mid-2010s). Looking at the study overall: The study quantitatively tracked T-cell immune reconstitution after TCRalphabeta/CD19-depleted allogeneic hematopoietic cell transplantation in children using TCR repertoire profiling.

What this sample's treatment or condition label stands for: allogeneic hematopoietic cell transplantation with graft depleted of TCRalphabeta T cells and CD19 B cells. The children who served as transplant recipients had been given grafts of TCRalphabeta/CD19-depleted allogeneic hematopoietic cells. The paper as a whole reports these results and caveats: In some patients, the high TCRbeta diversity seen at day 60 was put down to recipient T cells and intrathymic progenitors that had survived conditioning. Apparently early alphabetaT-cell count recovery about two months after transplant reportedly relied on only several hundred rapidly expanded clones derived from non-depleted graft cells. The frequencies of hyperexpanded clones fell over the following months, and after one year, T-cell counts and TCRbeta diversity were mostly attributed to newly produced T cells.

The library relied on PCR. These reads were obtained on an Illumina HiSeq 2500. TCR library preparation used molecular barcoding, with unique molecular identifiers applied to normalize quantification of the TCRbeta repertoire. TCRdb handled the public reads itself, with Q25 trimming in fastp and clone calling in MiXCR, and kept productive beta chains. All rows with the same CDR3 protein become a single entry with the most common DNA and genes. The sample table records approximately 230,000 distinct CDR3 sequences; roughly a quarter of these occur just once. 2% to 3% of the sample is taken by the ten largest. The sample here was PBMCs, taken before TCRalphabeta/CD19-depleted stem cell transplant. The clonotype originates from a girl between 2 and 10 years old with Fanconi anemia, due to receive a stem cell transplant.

CDR3 sequence: CSARDVGRSYNEQFF. At the DNA level, the sequence is TGCAGTGCTAGAGATGTAGGGAGGTCCTACAATGAGCAGTTCTTC. Recombination connected TRBV20-1 to TRBJ2-1; D gene: possibly TRBD2, on 6 matching bases. V is shortened by 0 bases, J by 1 base, and the region joining them spans 10 bases. Including the terminal cysteine and phenylalanine, the CDR3 comprises 15 residues. The sequence is cut down to CDR3 DNA, 45 bases in frame from base 1. Based on the germline V gene (reference sequence), the CDR1 and CDR2 sequences are DFQATT and SNEGSKA.